The 23 T cell receptor beta chains below were found in one sample sequenced in a study of memory CD4+ T cells and cytomegalovirus serostatus. The sort gate was single viable CD3+CD4+CD8-CD45RO+ cells for memory CD4+ T cells. Sequencing was performed with immunoSEQ multiplex PCR; in TCRdb, only in-frame clones are kept and a portion is missing. The sample shows under 50,000 clones, about 73% of them seen only once. Material: memory CD4+ T cells from blood. These receptors all come from an adult in good health and CMV-seronegative.

The chain employs TRBV27 and TRBJ2-5, with D tentatively TRBD1 or TRBD2 (5 bases each). This CDR3 comprises 13 residues. CDR1 is MNHEY, CDR2 SMNVEV, per germline (reference sequence). The V end lost 5 bases, the J end lost 3 bases, and 10 bases lay between the germline ends. In nucleotides, the CDR3 is TGTGCCAGCAGTCGGGACCGCAAAGAGACCCAGTACTTC. This codes for CASSRDRKETQYF.

The rearrangement links TRBV27 to TRBJ1-2; 10 nucleotides match TRBD1. The CDR3 spans 14 residues. Germline lookup yields CDR1 MNHEY and CDR2 SMNVEV (reference sequence). The J segment lost 6 bases and the V segment lost 5 bases, leaving 6 bases of the junction unmatched. CDR3 protein: CASSTSDRGHGYTF. The DNA for the CDR3 is TGTGCCAGCAGTACTTCAGACAGGGGGCATGGCTACACCTTC.

This rearrangement joins TRBV30 to TRBJ1-6, with no clear D. The CDR3 covers 14 residues. Trimming stripped 5 bases from V and 7 bases from J, with 15 bases between. The germline V gene encodes CDR1 GTSNPN and CDR2 SVGIG (reference sequence). Here the CDR3 reads CAWGRPPPNSPLHF. DNA of the CDR3: TGTGCCTGGGGCAGGCCGCCCCCAAATTCACCCCTCCACTTT.

V gene TRBV2 combines with J gene TRBJ1-1, with D maybe TRBD1 (5 bases). Germline values: CDR1 SNHLY, CDR2 FYNNEI. V lost 0 bases and J lost 2, with 16 bases in between. The CDR3 spans 17 residues. The chain's CDR3 is CASSEARGRGGNTEAFF. In DNA, the CDR3 is TGTGCCAGCAGTGAAGCTAGGGGACGGGGGGGAAACACTGAAGCTTTCTTT.

This rearrangement joins TRBV14 to TRBJ2-6; D remains unclear. The V end was cut by 0 bases, the J end by 4 bases, with 4 bases between. Germline V gives CDR1 SGHDN, CDR2 FVKESK. The CDR3 contains 14 residues. CDR3 nucleotide sequence: TGTGCCAGCAGCCAAGATACCGGGGCCAACGTCCTGACTTTC. This encodes CASSQDTGANVLTF.

The rearrangement joins TRBV2 to TRBJ1-4, with a possible D match to TRBD1 (6 bases). V lost 6 bases to trimming and J lost 6 bases, with 17 bases between them. Germline V gives CDR1 SNHLY, CDR2 FYNNEI. The CDR3 contains 15 residues. The CDR3 is CASRYREWRDEKLFF. For the CDR3, the DNA is TGTGCCAGCAGATACAGGGAATGGAGGGATGAAAAACTGTTTTTT.

This rearrangement joins TRBV10-3 to TRBJ1-1; D might be TRBD1 (6 bases). The CDR3 covers 17 residues. CDR1 and CDR2 (germline): ENHRY, SYGVKD. V was shortened by 5 bases and J by 1 base, with 20 bases between the two germline ends. CDR3 in amino acids: CAISKDSYSDRNTEAFF. DNA for the CDR3: TGTGCCATCAGTAAGGACAGTTATTCCGATAGGAACACTGAAGCTTTCTTT.

The chain carries TRBV11-2 and TRBJ2-7, with TRBD1 matching 9 bases. Germline V CDR1 and CDR2: SGHAT, FQNNGV. This CDR3 spans 15 amino acids. V dropped 5 bases and J dropped 6; count of bases not matched to a gene: 11. In nucleotides, the CDR3 is TGTGCCAGCAGCGCTACGCGGACAGGGGAGGCCGAGCAGTACTTC. It encodes CASSATRTGEAEQYF.

The chain has TRBV9 and TRBJ2-7, with TRBD1 as a possible D gene (5 bases). This CDR3 contains 14 residues. Trimming left V 3 bases short and J 0 bases short, with 10 bases between. The germline V gene has CDR1 SGDLS and CDR2 YYNGEE. CDR3 sequence: CASSAGRASYEQYF. DNA for the CDR3: TGTGCCAGCAGCGCGGGCAGGGCCTCCTACGAGCAGTACTTC.

The V call is TRBV2, the J call TRBJ1-2, with TRBD1 as a possible D gene (5 bases). Trimming pared 4 bases from V and 2 bases from J, leaving 8 bases between. CDR1 SNHLY and CDR2 FYNNEI come from the germline V gene. CDR3 size: 13 residues. The CDR3 spells CASSAGTNYGYTF. The CDR3, as DNA: TGTGCCAGCAGTGCCGGGACCAACTATGGCTACACCTTC.

This chain connects TRBV6-5 to TRBJ1-1; D gene uncertain. Trimming left V 2 bases short and J 3 bases short, with 16 bases between. The length of the CDR3 is 16 residues. Germline values: CDR1 MNHEY, CDR2 SVGAGI. The CDR3 DNA reads TGTGCCAGCAGTTACCACTACCGGGAGCGAGACACTGAAGCTTTCTTT. Translated, it gives CASSYHYRERDTEAFF.

Only a few counts were recorded for this clone. The chain links TRBV30 to TRBJ1-5; D gene uncertain. V was clipped by 2 bases and J by 6 bases, with 17 bases between them. Germline values: CDR1 GTSNPN, CDR2 SVGIG (reference sequence). The CDR3 sequence is 15 residues long. CDR3 in amino acids: CAWSREAGNTQPQHF. The CDR3 region has the DNA TGTGCCTGGAGTCGTGAAGCCGGTAATACTCAGCCCCAGCATTTT.

CDR3 protein: CASSIKGGPRAYSNQPQHF. In DNA form, the CDR3 reads TGTGCCAGTAGTATAAAGGGGGGTCCTAGGGCCTATAGCAATCAGCCCCAGCATTTT. This chain links TRBV19 with TRBJ1-5; D is possibly TRBD1 (6 bases). Deletions cut 2 bases from V and 0 bases from J, with 20 bases between. From germline, CDR1 is LNHDA and CDR2 SQIVND (reference sequence). The CDR3 has 19 residues.

This clone appeared a few times. The J gene is TRBJ2-7, the V gene TRBV7-7; D not certain. Deletions cut 4 bases from V and 9 bases from J, with 16 bases between. The CDR3 is 13 residues long. CDR1 is SSHAT and CDR2 is FNYEAQ in the germline V gene (reference sequence). CDR3 residues: CASSSDSGARQYF. CDR3 DNA sequence: TGTGCCAGCAGCTCGGATTCAGGCGCCCGGCAGTACTTC.

This chain links TRBV29-1 with TRBJ2-7; tentatively, D is TRBD1 or TRBD2 (7 bases each). Germline V gene data show CDR1 as SQVTM and CDR2 as ANQGSEA. CDR3 length: 15 amino acids. The ends were cut back, 5 bases at V and 2 bases at J, with 19 bases in the middle. CDR3 sequence reads: CSVQGGGQPTYEQYF. The CDR3 DNA reads as TGCAGCGTTCAAGGCGGGGGACAGCCTACCTACGAGCAGTACTTC.

The J gene is TRBJ2-1, the V gene TRBV14, with 7 nucleotides matching TRBD1. This CDR3 region has 18 residues. Germline V gives CDR1 SGHDN, CDR2 FVKESK. J was trimmed by 4 bases and V by 0 bases; bases with no gene match: 12. CDR3 sequence reads: CASSQEGGQFSTYNEQFF. The CDR3, as DNA: TGTGCCAGCAGCCAAGAAGGGGGACAGTTCTCTACATACAATGAGCAGTTCTTC.

This clone showed up just a few times. The J gene is TRBJ2-1, the V gene TRBV4-1; D is ambiguous. V lost 1 base to trimming and J lost 4 bases, with 14 bases between them. The CDR3 runs 16 residues. CDR1 MGHRA and CDR2 YSYEKL come from the germline V gene. The DNA of the CDR3 is TGCGCCAGCAGCCAAGTAGATTTGATTTCGTACAATGAGCAGTTCTTC. Translating gives CASSQVDLISYNEQFF.

Of note for this clone: Different DNA sequences within this sample yield the same CDR3. This sequence joins TRBV5-1 and TRBJ2-7; the D gene is possibly TRBD2 (5 bases). Germline-derived CDR1 and CDR2 are SGHRS and YFSETQ. This CDR3 contains 12 residues. Trimming stripped 4 bases from V and 0 bases from J, with 5 bases between. As DNA, the CDR3 is TGCGCCAGCAGCAGCGGCTCCTACGAGCAGTACTTC. It specifies CASSSGSYEQYF.

Remarks on this clone: Other nucleotide sequences in the sample specify the same CDR3. CDR3 DNA: TGCGCCAGCAGCTTGGACAGGGGTTCCTACGAGCAGTACTTC. Its translation: CASSLDRGSYEQYF. The chain joins TRBV5-1 to TRBJ2-7; 7 positions match TRBD1. The CDR3 has 14 residues. Trimming cost V 0 bases and J 1 base; bases outside gene matches: 1. Germline V gives CDR1 SGHRS, CDR2 YFSETQ.

This clone was detected once. The V gene is TRBV5-1, the J gene TRBJ2-1; 7 nucleotides align to TRBD2. The CDR3 length is 15 residues. V shed 0 bases and J 3 bases; nucleotides not matched to a gene: 3. Germline V gives CDR1 SGHRS, CDR2 YFSETQ. The CDR3 is CASSLGLADYNEQFF. The CDR3 DNA reads as TGCGCCAGCAGCTTGGGGCTAGCGGACTACAATGAGCAGTTCTTC.

This CDR3 reads CASSERAGQGMWSPLHF. For the CDR3, the DNA is TGTGCCAGCAGTGAAAGGGCGGGACAGGGGATGTGGTCACCCCTCCACTTT. The V call is TRBV6-1, the J call TRBJ1-6; TRBD1 matches 10 bases. Trimming took 2 bases from V and 10 from J; bases not matched to a gene: 11. The CDR3 contains 17 residues. Germline V lookup: CDR1 MNHNS, CDR2 SASEGT.

The CDR3 here is CAGSGGPTGELFF. DNA for the CDR3: TGTGCCGGAAGCGGGGGGCCCACCGGGGAGCTGTTTTTT. This chain links TRBV28 with TRBJ2-2, with 9 bases lining up with TRBD2. The CDR3 extends over 13 amino acids. Germline V gene sequence: CDR1 MDHEN, CDR2 SYDVKM. Germline trimming cut 11 bases from V and 4 bases from J; bases unmatched to any gene: 5.

There are a few counts of this clone. The chain links TRBV15 to TRBJ2-1; D is possibly TRBD1 (5 bases). Germline CDR1 reads LNHNV; CDR2 reads YYDKDF (reference sequence). V was trimmed by 0 bases and J by 10 bases, leaving 10 bases between them. This CDR3 is 13 amino acids long. As DNA, the CDR3 is TGTGCCACCAGCAGAGATAAGCACAGGGAGCAGTTCTTC. Its protein is CATSRDKHREQFF.